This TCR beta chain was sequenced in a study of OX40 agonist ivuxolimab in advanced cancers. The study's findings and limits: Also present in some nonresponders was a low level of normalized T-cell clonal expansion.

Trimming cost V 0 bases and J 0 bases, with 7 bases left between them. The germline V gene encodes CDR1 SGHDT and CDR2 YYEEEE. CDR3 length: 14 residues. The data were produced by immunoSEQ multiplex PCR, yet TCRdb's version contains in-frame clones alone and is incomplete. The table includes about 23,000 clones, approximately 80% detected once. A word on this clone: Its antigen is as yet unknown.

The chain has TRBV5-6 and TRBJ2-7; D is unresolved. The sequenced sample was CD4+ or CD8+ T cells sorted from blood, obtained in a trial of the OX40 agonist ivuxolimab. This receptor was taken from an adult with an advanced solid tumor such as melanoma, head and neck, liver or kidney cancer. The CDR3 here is CASSLAPYSYEQYF. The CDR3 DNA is TGTGCCAGCAGCTTGGCCCCATACTCCTACGAGCAGTACTTC.